These 25 T cell receptor beta chains originate from one sample sequenced in a study of early T cells in non-severe SARS-CoV-2 infection. TCRdb re-analysed the 5' RACE reads in MiXCR, keeping a single row per CDR3 protein. The data contain more than 80,000 distinct CDR3 sequences, about 13% of them singletons. Sequenced input: whole blood. The receptors stem from an adult who was a healthcare worker with PCR-confirmed SARS-CoV-2 infection or an uninfected control (not recorded which).

About this clonotype itself: Sequence at one end of the junction differs from germline and may be a read error. This rearrangement joins TRBV18 to TRBJ1-1; D gene unclear. Germline V gene sequence: CDR1 KGHSH, CDR2 LQKENI. This CDR3 region has 13 residues. In DNA, the CDR3 is TGTGTCAGCTCACCAACCGAAAACACTGAAGCTTTCTTT. The encoded protein is CVSSPTENTEAFF.

This clonotype occurred a few times. The J gene is TRBJ2-3, the V gene TRBV5-1, with TRBD2 as a possible D gene (5 bases). Germline V gene data show CDR1 as SGHRS and CDR2 as YFSETQ. This CDR3 comprises 15 residues. Trimming took 2 bases from V and 3 from J, leaving 13 bases between them. The CDR3 loop reads CASSLRTGKTDTQYF. The CDR3 region has the DNA TGCGCCAGCAGCTTAAGAACGGGGAAGACAGATACGCAGTATTTT.

This rearrangement joins TRBV7-2 to TRBJ1-2, with 7 bases matching TRBD1. The CDR3 spans 14 residues. In germline, CDR1 is SGHTA, CDR2 FQGNSA. Germline trimming cut 2 bases from V and 4 bases from J; bases unmatched to any gene: 4. Written as DNA, the CDR3 is TGTGCCAGCAGCTTAAAGGGGGCGGGCTATGGCTACACCTTC. It translates to CASSLKGAGYGYTF.

This chain connects TRBV11-2 to TRBJ2-5; D possibly matches TRBD1 or TRBD2 (6 bases each). The CDR3 runs 18 residues. In germline, CDR1 is SGHAT, CDR2 FQNNGV. Between the trimmed V and J ends, which lost 5 bases and 2 bases, there was a span of 24 bases. CDR3 region: CASSPLRGTGVEQETQYF. CDR3 sequence (DNA): TGTGCCAGCAGCCCACTTAGGGGGACGGGGGTCGAACAAGAGACCCAGTACTTC.

This clonotype was found a few times. The chain carries TRBV29-1 and TRBJ2-3; D uncertain. CDR1 and CDR2 from the germline V gene are SQVTM and ANQGSEA. V lost 7 bases to trimming and J lost 4 bases, with 15 bases between them. CDR3 length: 13 amino acids. The CDR3 nucleotides are TGCAGCGGCCTACAGAGTGCGGCAGATACGCAGTATTTT. This codes for CSGLQSAADTQYF.

The sample holds a few counts of this clonotype. The chain couples TRBV6-2 or TRBV6-3 to TRBJ2-5; 9 bases line up with TRBD1. Germline V gene data show CDR1 as MNHEY and CDR2 as SVGEGT. J was trimmed by 3 bases and V by 4 bases; bases with no gene match: 9. This CDR3 spans 16 amino acids. The CDR3 region has the DNA TGTGCCAGCAGTTCCCACAGGGGGCGGAAAGAAGAGACCCAGTACTTC. Residues: CASSSHRGRKEETQYF.

The chain links TRBV14 to TRBJ2-1; D is uncertain. Looked up from germline, CDR1 is SGHDN and CDR2 is FVKESK. There are 13 residues in the CDR3. Trimming took off 4 bases at V and 8 bases at J, with 12 bases between the two ends. In nucleotides, the CDR3 is TGTGCCAGCAGCCTCTGGTCCCGGGATGAGCAGTTCTTC. Protein product: CASSLWSRDEQFF.

This clonotype occurred a few times. The CDR3 coding sequence is TGTGCCAGCAGCTGGACGTCCGGGACGGGTAACTATGGCTACACCTTC. Its protein product is CASSWTSGTGNYGYTF. The V gene is TRBV5-6, the J gene TRBJ1-2; a possible D gene is TRBD1 (5 bases). The CDR3 has 16 amino acids. Germline V gene sequence: CDR1 SGHDT, CDR2 YYEEEE. The V gene lost 3 bases and the J gene lost 1 base, with 16 bases spanning the gap. Complete variable domain (other parts from reference TRBV5-6 and TRBJ1-2): DAGVTQSPTHLIKTRGQQVTLRCSPKSGHDTVSWYQQALGQGPQFIFQYYEEEERQRGNFPDRFSGHQFPNYSSELNVNALLLGDSALYLCASSWTSGTGNYGYTFGSGTRLTVV.

This clonotype was found a few times. The rearrangement uses TRBV6-5 and TRBJ1-2; 7 nucleotides agree with TRBD1. Per germline, CDR1 MNHEY and CDR2 SVGAGI. The CDR3 loop spans 15 amino acids. J lost 0 bases, V lost 0 bases, and 1 base had no gene match. CDR3 sequence: CASSYSTGTNYGYTF. The CDR3 coding sequence is TGTGCCAGCAGTTACTCGACAGGGACTAACTATGGCTACACCTTC.

The chain uses TRBV12-3 or TRBV12-4 and TRBJ2-7; unclear D gene. The CDR3 is 14 residues long. Trimming stripped 1 base from V and 5 bases from J, with 12 bases between. This chain's CDR3 is CASSLGQANNEQYF. In nucleotides, the CDR3 is TGTGCCAGCAGTTTAGGGCAGGCCAACAACGAGCAGTACTTC.

The gene calls are TRBV29-1 and TRBJ2-4; D remains unclear. Germline V gene lookup returns CDR1 SQVTM and CDR2 ANQGSEA. V shed 7 bases and J shed 2 bases, with 12 bases lying between them. CDR3 length: 13 amino acids. This chain's CDR3 is CSAAPGSKNIQYF. DNA for the CDR3: TGCAGCGCCGCTCCGGGTTCCAAAAACATTCAGTACTTC.

This clonotype was counted at least ten times. The V gene is TRBV20-1, the J gene TRBJ1-1; no clear D gene. V dropped 6 bases and J dropped 3 bases, with 14 bases sitting between them. From germline, CDR1 is DFQATT and CDR2 SNEGSKA (reference sequence). The CDR3 contains 13 residues. The CDR3 region is CSAAGRIYTEAFF. As DNA, the CDR3 is TGCAGTGCGGCCGGACGGATTTACACTGAAGCTTTCTTT.

This clonotype was detected only a few times. CDR3 protein: CASSQGGRFSYNEQFF. CDR3 bases: TGTGCCAGCAGCCAAGGAGGCAGGTTTTCCTACAATGAGCAGTTCTTC. The rearrangement joins TRBV14 to TRBJ2-1; D ambiguous. The CDR3 consists of 16 residues. The germline V and J ends were trimmed by 1 base and 1 base, with 11 bases remaining between them. Germline assignment: CDR1 SGHDN and CDR2 FVKESK.

The chain has TRBV3-1 and TRBJ2-1, with D possibly called TRBD1 or TRBD2 (5 bases each). Germline CDR1 LGHDT, CDR2 YNNKEL (reference sequence). The CDR3 totals 14 residues. Trimming took 4 bases from V and 6 from J, leaving 13 bases between them. The CDR3: CASSPWGIRNEQFF. The CDR3 DNA follows: TGTGCCAGCAGCCCATGGGGGATACGCAATGAGCAGTTCTTC.

The table lists this clonotype with many counts. The rearrangement links TRBV24-1 to TRBJ1-5, with D possibly TRBD1 on 5 matching bases. Trimming shortened V by 2 bases and J by 6 bases, and 16 bases separated the two germline ends. Looked up from germline, CDR1 is KGHDR and CDR2 is SFDVKD. The CDR3 length is 16 residues. CDR3 nucleotide sequence: TGTGCCACCAGTGATTCCAGGAGAGGGGATGTTCAGCCCCAGCATTTT. Translated, it gives CATSDSRRGDVQPQHF.

There are many counts of this clonotype. The chain combines TRBV20-1 with TRBJ1-5; D unresolved. The germline V gene has CDR1 DFQATT and CDR2 SNEGSKA (reference sequence). This CDR3 region has 15 residues. V lost 3 bases to trimming and J lost 1 base, with 13 bases between them. The chain's CDR3 is CSASSRHRSNQPQHF. The CDR3 region has the DNA TGCAGTGCTAGCAGCAGGCACCGGAGCAATCAGCCCCAGCATTTT.

Many counts were recorded for this clonotype. The V and J genes are TRBV12-3 or TRBV12-4 and TRBJ1-3; 7 bases agree with TRBD1. Germline trimming cut 10 bases from V and 2 bases from J; bases unmatched to any gene: 5. The CDR3 contains 13 residues. CDR3 bases: TGTGCCACACAGGGGTGGGCTGGAAACACCATATATTTT. Residues: CATQGWAGNTIYF.

This clonotype came up many times. The chain recombines TRBV30 with TRBJ1-6; D perhaps matches TRBD1 (5 bases). The V end was cut by 3 bases, the J end by 0 bases, with 12 bases between. The V gene's germline CDR1 is GTSNPN and CDR2 SVGIG (reference sequence). The CDR3 spans 16 residues. CDR3 region: CAWRPRGPSYNSPLHF. In nucleotides, the CDR3 is TGTGCCTGGAGGCCACGGGGCCCCTCCTATAATTCACCCCTCCACTTT.

This clonotype has a handful of counts. Here the CDR3 DNA reads TGTGCCAGCAGCCCCACCTGGACAGGGAACCTCGAGCAGTACTTC. Translation: CASSPTWTGNLEQYF. This chain joins TRBV11-2 and TRBJ2-7; the match to TRBD1 covers 8 bases. V lost 5 bases, J lost 6 bases, and 12 bases stayed unmatched. The CDR3 is made up of 15 amino acids. Germline lookup yields CDR1 SGHAT and CDR2 FQNNGV.

This clonotype was seen only a few times. Relative to the germline gene, one junction end is altered; a read error may explain this. The V call is TRBV24-1, the J call TRBJ2-1, with a possible D match to TRBD2 (5 bases). The germline CDR1 and CDR2 sequences are KGHDR and SFDVKD. The CDR3 spans 13 residues. The CDR3, as DNA: TGTGCCACCGGTGATTTGCAGGAGGATGAGCAGTTCTTC. Translation: CATGDLQEDEQFF.

This clonotype came up many times. The chain combines TRBV7-2 with TRBJ1-2, with TRBD1 matching 7 bases. Unmatched junction bases numbered 3, after V lost 2 bases and J lost 6 bases. CDR1 and CDR2 from the germline V gene are SGHTA and FQGNSA. The CDR3 has 13 residues. The CDR3 coding sequence is TGTGCCAGCAGCTTAAACAGGGGCGATGGCTACACCTTC. This sequence encodes CASSLNRGDGYTF. The full variable domain, completed using reference TRBV7-2 and TRBJ1-2, is GAGVSQSPSNKVTEKGKDVELRCDPISGHTALYWYRQSLGQGLEFLIYFQGNSAPDKSGLPSDRFSAERTGGSVSTLTIQRTQQEDSAVYLCASSLNRGDGYTFGSGTRLTVV.

Details on this clonotype: A junction end diverges from the germline sequence, so it may reflect a read error. This chain joins TRBV2 and TRBJ2-3; 10 bases are shared with TRBD1. This CDR3 has 15 amino acids. The V gene's germline CDR1 is SNHLY and CDR2 FYNNEI. The CDR3 is CASSRGDRGTDTKYF. The CDR3 DNA sequence: TGTGCCAGCAGTCGTGGGGACAGGGGAACGGATACGAAGTATTTT.

A few counts support this clonotype. V and J are TRBV20-1 and TRBJ2-1; 8 bases are a match to TRBD1. The CDR3 contains 16 residues. The germline V gene encodes CDR1 DFQATT and CDR2 SNEGSKA (reference sequence). The J segment lost 6 bases and the V segment lost 0 bases, leaving 10 bases of the junction unmatched. The CDR3 region has the DNA TGCAGTGCTAGAGATCTCGTACAGGGGGAAATCAATGAGCAGTTCTTC. Its protein product is CSARDLVQGEINEQFF.

This clonotype has ten or more counts. The J gene is TRBJ2-1, the V gene TRBV7-2, with TRBD2 matching over 9 bases. CDR1 is SGHTA and CDR2 is FQGNSA in the germline V gene. V gave up 5 bases and J gave up 12 bases; unmatched junction bases: 14. There are 15 residues in the CDR3. The CDR3, as DNA: TGTGCCAGCAGCACACTAGCGGGTGGGGGCCCCGGGCAGTTCTTC. Amino acid sequence: CASSTLAGGGPGQFF.

The CDR3 coding sequence is TGCAGTGCTAGAGCCGCCGGGCGCAAAGAGACCCAGTACTTC. Translated, it gives CSARAAGRKETQYF. This chain connects TRBV20-1 to TRBJ2-5; D is unclear. Germline V gene lookup returns CDR1 DFQATT and CDR2 SNEGSKA (reference sequence). This CDR3 region has 14 residues. V dropped 1 base and J dropped 3 bases, with 12 bases sitting between them.